The 8 T cell receptor beta chains in this list originate from one sample, sequenced in a study of T-cell reconstitution after alpha-beta-depleted transplantation in children. Researchers prepared the TCRbeta library using unique molecular identifiers, the study reports. TCRdb itself ran the PCR reads through MiXCR, one entry per CDR3 protein. Among roughly 500,000 distinct CDR3 sequences, 15% to 20% were seen once, and the ten largest hold 3.3%. The specimen comprised PBMCs from the stem cell graft donor, sampled from the stem cell graft. The receptor source for this set is a human donor who donated a stem cell graft to a child with acute lymphoblastic leukemia.

This clonotype turned up a few times. The rearrangement links TRBV5-1 to TRBJ2-5, with D tentatively TRBD2 (6 bases). Trimming shortened V by 0 bases and J by 6 bases, and 12 bases separated the two germline ends. The CDR3 runs 14 residues. Germline V gene lookup returns CDR1 SGHRS and CDR2 YFSETQ. The CDR3 sequence is CASSLELGGKTQYF. CDR3 bases: TGCGCCAGCAGCTTGGAGTTGGGGGGAAAGACCCAGTACTTC. Using reference TRBV5-1 and TRBJ2-5 for the parts outside the CDR3, the full variable domain is KAGVTQTPRYLIKTRGQQVTLSCSPISGHRSVSWYQQTPGQGLQFLFEYFSETQRNKGNFPGRFSGRQFSNSRSEMNVSTLELGDSALYLCASSLELGGKTQYFGPGTRLLVL.

The chain carries TRBV7-8 and TRBJ2-3, with TRBD2 as a possible D gene (5 bases). The CDR3 length is 15 residues. CDR1 SGHVS and CDR2 FQNEAQ come from the germline V gene. The V end lost 5 bases, the J end lost 4 bases, and 16 bases lay between the germline ends. The CDR3 sequence is CASSRGLGLADTQYF. Written as DNA, the CDR3 is TGTGCCAGCAGCCGTGGCCTCGGACTTGCAGATACGCAGTATTTT.

The J gene is TRBJ2-6, the V gene TRBV27; 9 positions agree with TRBD2. CDR1 and CDR2 from the germline V gene are MNHEY and SMNVEV (reference sequence). The CDR3 extends over 18 amino acids. Trimming at V came to 2 bases and at J to 0 bases, leaving 5 bases not matched to a gene. CDR3 region: CASSLRGAGGSGANVLTF. The CDR3 coding sequence is TGTGCCAGCAGTTTAAGGGGAGCGGGGGGCTCTGGGGCCAACGTCCTGACTTTC. Drawing the rest from reference TRBV27 and TRBJ2-6, the complete variable domain is EAQVTQNPRYLITVTGKKLTVTCSQNMNHEYMSWYRQDPGLGLRQIYYSMNVEVTDKGDVPEGYKVSRKEKRNFPLILESPSPNQTSLYFCASSLRGAGGSGANVLTFGAGSRLTVL.

This clonotype was seen a handful of times. CDR3 amino acids: CSVEEGTVGTETQYF. CDR3 nucleotide sequence: TGCAGCGTTGAAGAAGGAACAGTGGGGACGGAGACCCAGTACTTC. The chain carries TRBV29-1 and TRBJ2-5; D may match TRBD1 or TRBD2 (5 bases each). Germline CDR1 reads SQVTM; CDR2 reads ANQGSEA. The CDR3 loop spans 15 amino acids. The V end lost 0 bases, the J end lost 5 bases, and 16 bases lay between the germline ends.

Ten or more counts support this clonotype. CDR3 DNA: TGTGCCAGCAGTGATATGTCGGGGGCTGGACAAGAGACCCAGTACTTC. Translating gives CASSDMSGAGQETQYF. The chain uses TRBV6-1 and TRBJ2-5, with D possibly called TRBD1 or TRBD2 (6 bases each). Trimming pared 3 bases from V and 2 bases from J, leaving 16 bases between. Germline CDR1 and CDR2: MNHNS and SASEGT. This CDR3 has 16 residues.

The chain has TRBV23-1 and TRBJ2-3; D possibly matches TRBD1 or TRBD2 (5 bases each). TRBV23-1 is an ORF, with its function uncertain. V was cut by 4 bases and J by 3 bases, with 29 bases left in between. This CDR3 spans 20 amino acids. The CDR3 DNA follows: TGCGCCAGCAGTCCAAGTGGCCCGGGACCGCGTATGAAACGAACAGATACGCAGTATTTT. Amino acids: CASSPSGPGPRMKRTDTQYF.

This clonotype was detected a few times. The chain joins TRBV28 to TRBJ2-3, with TRBD2 matching over 8 bases. Per the germline V gene, CDR1 is MDHEN and CDR2 is SYDVKM. Trimming at V came to 6 bases and at J to 2 bases, leaving 4 bases not matched to a gene. This CDR3 contains 14 residues. As DNA, the CDR3 is TGTGCCAGCAGGCCAGCGGGAGCCACAGATACGCAGTATTTT. Translated: CASRPAGATDTQYF.

J is TRBJ2-7 and V is TRBV12-3 or TRBV12-4; D ambiguous. CDR3 length equals 15 residues. The V and J ends lost 5 bases and 3 bases respectively, with 17 bases between them. The CDR3 loop is CASSPQGVTFYEQYF. DNA for the CDR3: TGTGCCAGCAGTCCCCAAGGAGTCACCTTCTACGAGCAGTACTTC.